This T cell receptor beta chain comes out of a study of glioma-infiltrating T cells. Study details: Dexamethasone exposure before glioma surgery was limited to six or fewer days.

Using RNA template, CDR3s of TCR alpha and beta were amplified with iRepertoire arm-PCR. Each CDR3 protein is one row after TCRdb ran MiXCR on the multiplex PCR reads. The table lists fewer than 500,000 distinct CDR3 sequences, roughly two fifths of them singletons. Trimming cost V 5 bases and J 3 bases; bases outside gene matches: 9. Germline lookup yields CDR1 SGHAT and CDR2 FQDESV (reference sequence). This CDR3 contains 15 residues. Whole-study findings and limits: Very few CDR3 sequences were shared between tissue and blood.

This clonotype was counted only a few times. Its antigen is undetermined. The receptor's source is a human donor with low-grade glioma or glioblastoma, undergoing nonglioma brain surgery, or in good health (not recorded which). The sequenced sample was glioma tissue, nonneoplastic brain tissue, or PBMCs (not recorded which). The rearrangement uses TRBV11-1 and TRBJ1-1; TRBD1 matches at 7 bases. The CDR3: CASSGYDRDYTEAFF. CDR3 bases: TGTGCCAGCAGCGGTTACGACAGGGACTACACTGAAGCTTTCTTT. The entire variable domain, with the rest obtained from reference TRBV11-1 and TRBJ1-1, is as follows: EAEVAQSPRYKITEKSQAVAFWCDPISGHATLYWYRQILGQGPELLVQFQDESVVDDSQLPKDRFSAERLKGVDSTLKIQPAELGDSAMYLCASSGYDRDYTEAFFGQGTRLTVV.